Detailed here is one TCR beta chain. These data belong to a study of shared clonotypes between healthy human individuals. This table comes from immunoSEQ multiplex PCR, and its TCRdb copy is limited to in-frame clones, with some not included. Here the sample spans about 2.3 million clones, 92% being singletons. CDR3 length: 15 residues. The V end was cut by 11 bases, the J end by 3 bases, with 20 bases between. Germline CDR1 is MDHEN and CDR2 is SYDVKM. Sequences were obtained from naive CD4+ T cells from PBMCs. Subset specified: CD45RA+ positively selected. The sequence was collected from a man younger than 30 in good health. Some clones in this sample may be carry-over from other donors' samples. The rearrangement links TRBV28 to TRBJ1-5, with D perhaps matching TRBD1 (5 bases). DNA for the CDR3: TGTGCCCACAGCATGAGGCGGGGCCTCAATCAGCCCCAGCATTTT. Protein product: CAHSMRRGLNQPQHF.